A selection of T cell receptor beta chains follows, all from one sample in a study of blood T cell repertoires in COVID-19. Assay used: immunoSEQ multiplex PCR; TCRdb lists only in-frame clones, some missing. The profile shows around 270,000 clones, 91% of them singletons. Sequencing was performed on peripheral blood. The receptors shown here come from a person under 35 with COVID-19, enrolled during active disease. Each CDR3 is given with its conserved first and last residue. The D gene is left open where the match is weak. Size is stated for part of the rows, as once, few or many counts, or as a class when the clone is expanded.

D,V,length,J,size,DNA,CDR3
TRBD2,TRBV19,15,TRBJ2-7,.,TGTGCCAGTAGTATAGCACTAGCGGGAATGTACGAGCAGTACTTC,CASSIALAGMYEQYF
TRBD1,TRBV18,14,TRBJ2-5,.,TGTGCCAGCTCACCGACAGGGGGCCAAGAGACCCAGTACTTC,CASSPTGGQETQYF
.,TRBV19,14,TRBJ2-7,.,TGTGCCAGTAGTATGCGAAGACAGTCCTACGAGCAGTACTTC,CASSMRRQSYEQYF
TRBD2,TRBV24-1,20,TRBJ2-1,.,TGTGCCACCAGTGATTCCCCTCGACTAGGACTAGAGAGGTCCTACAATGAGCAGTTCTTC,CATSDSPRLGLERSYNEQFF
.,TRBV6-5,14,TRBJ2-7,few,TGTGCCAGCAGGACTAGGACAGGATACTACGAGCAGTACTTC,CASRTRTGYYEQYF
.,TRBV19,19,TRBJ2-1,.,TGTGCCAGTAGTATTAAATCACTAGCTTGTACCAGCTCCTACAATGAGCAGTTCTTC,CASSIKSLACTSSYNEQFF
.,TRBV7-9,16,TRBJ1-3,.,TGTGCCAGCAGCGGGACTGTGGATTTCTCTGGAAACACCATATATTTT,CASSGTVDFSGNTIYF
.,TRBV27,14,TRBJ1-1,.,TGTGCCAGCAGTCGACTGGCAGGGATCACTGAAGCTTTCTTT,CASSRLAGITEAFF
.,TRBV9,15,TRBJ2-1,.,TGTGCCAGCAGCACATCGGGACTCCCCCCGAATGAGCAGTTCTTC,CASSTSGLPPNEQFF
TRBD2,TRBV7-2,15,TRBJ2-1,.,TGTGCCAGCAGGACGACTAGCGGATCCTACAATGAGCAGTTCTTC,CASRTTSGSYNEQFF
TRBD2,TRBV5-6,17,TRBJ2-2,.,TGTGCCAGCAGCTTGGGACTAGCGGGAGTTTTTACCGGGGAGCTGTTTTTT,CASSLGLAGVFTGELFF
TRBD2,TRBV5-1,18,TRBJ2-3,once,TGCGCCAGCAGCTTGGAGAAAAGGACTAGCGGGAGAGGAGATACGCAGTATTTT,CASSLEKRTSGRGDTQYF
TRBD2,TRBV7-9,16,TRBJ2-1,.,TGTGCCAGCAGCCTAAGCCTAGCGGGAGCCTACAATGAGCAGTTCTTC,CASSLSLAGAYNEQFF
TRBD2,TRBV27,18,TRBJ2-4,.,TGTGCCAGCAGTTTCGTCGGGAGGGCCGGGGAGGCCAAAAACATTCAGTACTTC,CASSFVGRAGEAKNIQYF
TRBD1,TRBV10-2,13,TRBJ2-7,once,TGCGCCAGCAGACAGGGGTGGGTCTACGAGCAGTACTTC,CASRQGWVYEQYF
.,TRBV5-6,15,TRBJ1-1,.,TGTGCCAGCAGCTTGGGGGACCGGGGGGGCACTGAAGCTTTCTTT,CASSLGDRGGTEAFF
TRBD1,TRBV28,16,TRBJ2-5,.,TGTGCCAGCAGTTTCCGGCAGGGGGCAGGCCAGGAGACCCAGTACTTC,CASSFRQGAGQETQYF
.,TRBV9,16,TRBJ2-7,.,TGTGCCAGCAGCGTAGCTGATACAGGAGGGTCCTACGAGCAGTACTTC,CASSVADTGGSYEQYF